The 5 T cell receptor beta chains below come from one sample, sequenced in a study of T cells expressing NK-cell markers. No DNA is given; TCRdb re-called the 5' RACE reads and lists each CDR3 protein once. Its listing shows over 150,000 distinct CDR3 sequences. Sequences were obtained from blood T cells: a sorted CD56 or NKG2C T cell subset, CD4+ or CD8+ T cells, or bulk PBMC T cells (not recorded which). All receptors derive from a man aged 18-69 years in good health.

This chain uses TRBV21-1 with TRBJ2-7; TCRdb indicates TRBD1, and absent DNA this call remains unverified. TRBV21-1 is shown as a pseudogene. The CDR3 loop spans 20 amino acids. The CDR3: CASSCPAPDSVGNAPYEQYF.

V and J are TRBV6-5 and TRBJ2-2; there is no DNA to check the TCRdb D call of TRBD1. The CDR3 loop spans 17 amino acids. In germline, CDR1 is MNHEY, CDR2 SVGAGI. The CDR3 loop is CASSRDWTGLNTGELFF.

The gene calls are TRBV7-9 and TRBJ2-3; TCRdb gives TRBD1 as the D gene, but with no DNA this cannot be confirmed. Germline V lookup: CDR1 SEHNR, CDR2 FQNEAQ (reference sequence). This CDR3 comprises 15 residues. The CDR3 loop is CASSLAGTDLNTQYF.

The chain employs TRBV6-1 and TRBJ1-2; TCRdb indicates TRBD1, and absent DNA this call remains unverified. Germline loops: CDR1 MNHNS, CDR2 SASEGT. This CDR3 has 15 amino acids. The CDR3 is CASRTDRASYYGYTF.

The rearrangement links TRBV6-1 to TRBJ2-7; TCRdb indicates TRBD1, and absent DNA this call remains unverified. CDR3 length: 14 amino acids. Germline V CDR1 and CDR2: MNHNS, SASEGT. The CDR3 region is CASSDNLGAYEQYF.